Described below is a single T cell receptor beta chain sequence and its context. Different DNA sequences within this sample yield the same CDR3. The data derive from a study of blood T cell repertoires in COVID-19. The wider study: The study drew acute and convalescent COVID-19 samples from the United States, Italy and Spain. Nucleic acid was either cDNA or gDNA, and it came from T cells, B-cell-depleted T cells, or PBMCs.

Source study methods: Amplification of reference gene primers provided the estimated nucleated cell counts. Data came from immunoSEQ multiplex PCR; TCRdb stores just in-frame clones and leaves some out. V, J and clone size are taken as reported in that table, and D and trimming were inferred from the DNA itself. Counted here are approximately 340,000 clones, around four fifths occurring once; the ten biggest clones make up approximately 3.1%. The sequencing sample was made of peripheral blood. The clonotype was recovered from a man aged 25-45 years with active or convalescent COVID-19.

CDR3 nucleotides: TGTGCCAGCACCCGACAGGGATTGAACACTGAAGCTTTCTTT. Translating gives CASTRQGLNTEAFF. This chain uses TRBV6-5 with TRBJ1-1, with TRBD1 identical over 7 bases. CDR3 size: 14 residues. Germline V gives CDR1 MNHEY, CDR2 SVGAGI. V gave up 7 bases and J gave up 0 bases; unmatched junction bases: 5.